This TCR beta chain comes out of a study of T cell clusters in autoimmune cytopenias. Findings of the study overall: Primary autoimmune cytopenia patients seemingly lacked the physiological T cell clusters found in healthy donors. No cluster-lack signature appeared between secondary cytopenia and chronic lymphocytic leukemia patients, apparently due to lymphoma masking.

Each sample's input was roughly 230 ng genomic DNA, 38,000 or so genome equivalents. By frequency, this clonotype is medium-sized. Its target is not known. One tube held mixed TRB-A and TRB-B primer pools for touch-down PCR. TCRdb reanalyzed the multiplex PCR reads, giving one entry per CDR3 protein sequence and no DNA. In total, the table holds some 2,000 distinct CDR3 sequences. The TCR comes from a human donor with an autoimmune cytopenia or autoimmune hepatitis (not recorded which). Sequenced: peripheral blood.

The chain's CDR3 is CASSFVGSSAEAFF. The chain combines TRBV27 with TRBJ1-1. CDR1 is MNHEY and CDR2 is SMNVEV in the germline V gene (reference sequence). CDR3 size: 14 residues.